The entry below describes one TCR beta chain. Its antigen remains unknown. Sequencing used immunoSEQ multiplex PCR; TCRdb keeps in-frame clones, though not all of them. The repertoire holds 140,000 to 150,000 clones, with 85% to 95% as singletons. J gave up 8 bases and V 5 bases, and 8 bases lay outside the gene matches. The CDR3 runs 13 residues. The entry originates in a study of T cell responses to AZD1222 COVID-19 vaccine. Regarding the study as a whole: Most donors were white British, females outnumbered males, and clonal diversity was possibly underestimated. Among spike-specific TCRs, nearly half reportedly target unmutated variant regions. Seropositivity was recorded at baseline in only a handful of AZD1222 recipients.

The clonotype comes from an adult who had recovered from COVID-19. This specimen was peripheral blood, taken after recovery from COVID-19. The chain carries TRBV12-3 or TRBV12-4 and TRBJ1-1; TRBD1 aligns across 7 bases. CDR3 in DNA: TGTGCCAGCAGTCTCATGACAGGGTCCGAAGCTTTCTTT. It yields the protein CASSLMTGSEAFF.